This T cell receptor beta chain was identified in a study of graft-versus-host responses after intestinal transplantation. The study's findings and limits: Some patients had graft-donor T cell macrochimerism, and their allografts showed high graft-versus-host to host-versus-graft clonal ratios.

TCRdb's table, derived via immunoSEQ multiplex PCR, lists solely in-frame clones and lacks some. This table holds nearly 90,000 clones, under 85% found once. V was pared by 4 bases and J by 0 bases, with 7 bases between. CDR3 length: 13 amino acids. Per the germline V gene, CDR1 is MNHEY and CDR2 is SMNVEV (reference sequence). A remark on this clone: Antigen: not known.

The source is a human donor who received an intestinal transplant. The J gene is TRBJ2-7, the V gene TRBV27; unclear D gene. Sequenced here: unstimulated CD8+ T cells sorted from spleen or lymph node cells, sampled before intestinal transplant. The CDR3 region is CASSSPSSYEQYF. For the CDR3, the DNA is TGTGCCAGCAGTTCCCCGAGCTCCTACGAGCAGTACTTC.